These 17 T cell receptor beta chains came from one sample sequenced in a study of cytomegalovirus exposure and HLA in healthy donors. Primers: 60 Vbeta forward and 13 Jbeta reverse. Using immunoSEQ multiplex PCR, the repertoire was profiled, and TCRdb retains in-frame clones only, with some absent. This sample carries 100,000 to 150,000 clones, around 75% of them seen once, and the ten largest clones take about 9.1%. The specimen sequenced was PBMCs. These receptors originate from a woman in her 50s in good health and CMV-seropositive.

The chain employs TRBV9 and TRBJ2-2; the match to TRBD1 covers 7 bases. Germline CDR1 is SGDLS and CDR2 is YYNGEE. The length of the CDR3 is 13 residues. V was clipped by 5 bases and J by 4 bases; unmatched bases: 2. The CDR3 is CASRGGGTGELFF. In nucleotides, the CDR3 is TGTGCCAGCAGAGGGGGCGGCACCGGGGAGCTGTTTTTT. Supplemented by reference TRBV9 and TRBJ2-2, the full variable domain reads DSGVTQTPKHLITATGQRVTLRCSPRSGDLSVYWYQQSLDQGLQFLIQYYNGEERAKGNILERFSAQQFPDLHSELNLSSLELGDSALYFCASRGGGTGELFFGEGSRLTVL.

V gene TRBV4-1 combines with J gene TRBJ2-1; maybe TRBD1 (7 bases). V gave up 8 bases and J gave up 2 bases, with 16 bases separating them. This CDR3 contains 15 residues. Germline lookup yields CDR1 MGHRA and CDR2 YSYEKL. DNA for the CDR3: TGCGCCAGCGGTCCGACAGGGAGGACCTACAATGAGCAGTTCTTC. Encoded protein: CASGPTGRTYNEQFF.

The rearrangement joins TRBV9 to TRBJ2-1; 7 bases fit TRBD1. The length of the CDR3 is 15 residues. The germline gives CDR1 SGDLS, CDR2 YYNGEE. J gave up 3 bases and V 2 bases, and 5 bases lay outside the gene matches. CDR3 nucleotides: TGTGCCAGCAGCGTGTCCGGGACAGACTACAATGAGCAGTTCTTC. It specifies CASSVSGTDYNEQFF.

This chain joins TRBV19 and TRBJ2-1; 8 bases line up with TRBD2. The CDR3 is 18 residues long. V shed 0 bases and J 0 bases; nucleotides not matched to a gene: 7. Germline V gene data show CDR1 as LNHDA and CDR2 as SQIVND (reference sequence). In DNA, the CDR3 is TGTGCCAGTAGTATAGAGGTTTTACTAGCGGCCTCCTACAATGAGCAGTTCTTC. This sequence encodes CASSIEVLLAASYNEQFF. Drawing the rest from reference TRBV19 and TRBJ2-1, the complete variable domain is DGGITQSPKYLFRKEGQNVTLSCEQNLNHDAMYWYRQDPGQGLRLIYYSQIVNDFQKGDIAEGYSVSREKKESFPLTVTSAQKNPTAFYLCASSIEVLLAASYNEQFFGPGTRLTVL.

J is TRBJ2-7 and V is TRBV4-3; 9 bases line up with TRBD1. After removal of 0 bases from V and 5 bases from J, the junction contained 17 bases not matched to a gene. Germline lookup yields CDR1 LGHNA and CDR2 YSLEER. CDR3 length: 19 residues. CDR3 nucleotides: TGCGCCAGCAGCCAAGATTTCTTTGGTTTGACAGGGGGAGGCCACGAGCAGTACTTC. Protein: CASSQDFFGLTGGGHEQYF.

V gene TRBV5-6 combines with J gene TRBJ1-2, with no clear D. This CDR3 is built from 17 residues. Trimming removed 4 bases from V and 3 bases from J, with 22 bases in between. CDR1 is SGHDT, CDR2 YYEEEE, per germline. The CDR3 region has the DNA TGTGCCAGCAGCCCCCTTTTAGTGCCGGGGTCGGACTATGGCTACACCTTC. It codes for CASSPLLVPGSDYGYTF.

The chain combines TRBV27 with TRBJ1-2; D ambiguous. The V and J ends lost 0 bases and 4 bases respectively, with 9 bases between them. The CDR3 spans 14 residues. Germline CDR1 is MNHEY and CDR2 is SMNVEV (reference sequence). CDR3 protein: CASSLSWQVYGYTF. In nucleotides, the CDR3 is TGTGCCAGCAGTTTATCTTGGCAGGTCTATGGCTACACCTTC.

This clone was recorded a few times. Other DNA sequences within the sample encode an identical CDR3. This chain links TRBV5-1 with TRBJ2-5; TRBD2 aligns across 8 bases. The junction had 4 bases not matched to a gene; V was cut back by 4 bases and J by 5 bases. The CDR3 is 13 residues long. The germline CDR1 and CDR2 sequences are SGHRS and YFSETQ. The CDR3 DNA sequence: TGCGCCAGCAGCCGGGGACTAGGGGAGACCCAGTACTTC. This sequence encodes CASSRGLGETQYF.

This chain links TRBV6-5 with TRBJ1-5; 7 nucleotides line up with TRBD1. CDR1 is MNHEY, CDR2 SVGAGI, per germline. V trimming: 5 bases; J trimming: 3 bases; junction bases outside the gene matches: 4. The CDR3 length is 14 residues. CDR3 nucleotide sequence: TGTGCCAGCAGTACGACAGGGAACAATCAGCCCCAGCATTTT. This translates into CASSTTGNNQPQHF.

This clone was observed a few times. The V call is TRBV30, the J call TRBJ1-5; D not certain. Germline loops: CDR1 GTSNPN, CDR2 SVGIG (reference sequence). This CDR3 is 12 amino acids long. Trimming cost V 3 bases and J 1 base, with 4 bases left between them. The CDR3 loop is CAWSRSNQPQHF. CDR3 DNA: TGTGCCTGGAGCAGAAGCAATCAGCCCCAGCATTTT.

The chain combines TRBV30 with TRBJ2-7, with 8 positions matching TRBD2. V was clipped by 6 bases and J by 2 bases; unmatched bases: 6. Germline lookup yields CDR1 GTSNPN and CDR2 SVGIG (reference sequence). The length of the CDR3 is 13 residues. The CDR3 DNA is TGTGCCTGTTCAGCGGGGGAGACCTACGAGCAGTACTTC. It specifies CACSAGETYEQYF.

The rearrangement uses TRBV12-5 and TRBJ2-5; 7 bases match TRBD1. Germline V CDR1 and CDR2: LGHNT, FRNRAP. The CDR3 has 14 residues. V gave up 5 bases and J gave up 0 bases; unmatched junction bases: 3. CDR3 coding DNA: TGTGCTAGTGGTGACGGGACAGACCAAGAGACCCAGTACTTC. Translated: CASGDGTDQETQYF. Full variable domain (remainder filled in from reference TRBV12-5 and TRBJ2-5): DARVTQTPRHKVTEMGQEVTMRCQPILGHNTVFWYRQTMMQGLELLAYFRNRAPLDDSGMPKDRFSAEMPDATLATLKIQPSEPRDSAVYFCASGDGTDQETQYFGPGTRLLVL.

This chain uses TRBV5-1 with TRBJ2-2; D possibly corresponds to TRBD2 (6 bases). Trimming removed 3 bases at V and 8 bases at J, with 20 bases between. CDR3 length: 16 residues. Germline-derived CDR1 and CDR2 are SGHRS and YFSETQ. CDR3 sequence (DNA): TGCGCCAGCAGCTCGTTTGTCGGGAGCGATGTAGGGGAGCTGTTTTTT. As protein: CASSSFVGSDVGELFF.

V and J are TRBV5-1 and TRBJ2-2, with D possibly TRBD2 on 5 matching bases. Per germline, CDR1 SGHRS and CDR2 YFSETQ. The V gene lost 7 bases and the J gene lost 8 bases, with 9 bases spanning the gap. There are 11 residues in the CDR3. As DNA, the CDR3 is TGCGCCAGCCGAACGGGGGGGGAGCTGTTTTTT. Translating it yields CASRTGGELFF.

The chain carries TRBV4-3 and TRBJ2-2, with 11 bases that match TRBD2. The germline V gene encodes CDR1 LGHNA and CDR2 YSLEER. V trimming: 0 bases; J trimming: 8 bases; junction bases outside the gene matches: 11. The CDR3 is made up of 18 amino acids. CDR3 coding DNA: TGCGCCAGCAGCCAAGATGGGGCTAGCGGGAGGCGGGGGGGGGAGCTGTTTTTT. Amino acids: CASSQDGASGRRGGELFF.

The CDR3 protein is CASSLELAGGREFF. The CDR3, as DNA: TGTGCCAGCAGCTTAGAACTAGCGGGGGGCCGCGAATTCTTC. The chain is built from TRBV11-2 and TRBJ2-1; 12 bases fit TRBD2. The CDR3 covers 14 residues. V trimming: 0 bases; J trimming: 16 bases; junction bases outside the gene matches: 7. The germline V gene has CDR1 SGHAT and CDR2 FQNNGV.

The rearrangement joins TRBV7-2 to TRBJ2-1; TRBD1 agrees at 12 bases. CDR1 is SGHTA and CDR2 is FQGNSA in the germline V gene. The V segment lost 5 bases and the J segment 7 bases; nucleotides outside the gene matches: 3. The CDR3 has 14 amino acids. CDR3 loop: CASSPGQGANEQFF. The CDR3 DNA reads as TGTGCCAGCAGCCCGGGACAGGGGGCAAATGAGCAGTTCTTC.